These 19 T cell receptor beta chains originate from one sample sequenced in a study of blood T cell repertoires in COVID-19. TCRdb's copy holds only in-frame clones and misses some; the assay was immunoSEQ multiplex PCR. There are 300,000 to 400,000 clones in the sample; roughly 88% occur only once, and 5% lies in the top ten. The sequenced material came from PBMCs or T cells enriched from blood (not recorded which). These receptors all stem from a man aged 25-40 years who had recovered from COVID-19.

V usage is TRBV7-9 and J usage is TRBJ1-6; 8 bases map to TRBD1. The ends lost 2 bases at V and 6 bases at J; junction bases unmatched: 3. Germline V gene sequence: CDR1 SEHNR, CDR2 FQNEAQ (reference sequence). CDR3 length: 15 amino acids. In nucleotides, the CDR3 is TGTGCCAGCAGCTTACAGGGGGCCATTAATTCACCCCTCCACTTT. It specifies CASSLQGAINSPLHF.

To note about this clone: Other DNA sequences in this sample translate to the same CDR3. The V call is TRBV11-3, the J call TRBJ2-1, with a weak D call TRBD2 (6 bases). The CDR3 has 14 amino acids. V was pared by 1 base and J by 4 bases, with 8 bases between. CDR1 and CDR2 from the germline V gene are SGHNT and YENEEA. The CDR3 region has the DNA TGTGCCAGCAGCTTAGCGGGGGAATACAATGAGCAGTTCTTC. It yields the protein CASSLAGEYNEQFF.

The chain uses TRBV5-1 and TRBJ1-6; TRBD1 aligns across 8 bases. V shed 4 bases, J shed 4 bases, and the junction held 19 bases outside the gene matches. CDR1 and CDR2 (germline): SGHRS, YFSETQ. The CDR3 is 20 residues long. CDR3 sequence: CASSIGQGAVYRAYNSPLHF. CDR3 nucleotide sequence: TGCGCCAGCAGCATTGGACAGGGAGCAGTTTATCGGGCGTATAATTCACCCCTCCACTTT.

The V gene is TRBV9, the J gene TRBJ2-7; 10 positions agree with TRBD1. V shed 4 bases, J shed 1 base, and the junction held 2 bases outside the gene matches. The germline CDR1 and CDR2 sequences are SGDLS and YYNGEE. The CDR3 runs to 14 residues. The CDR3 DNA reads TGTGCCAGCAGCCTGGACAGGGGGTCCTACGAGCAGTACTTC. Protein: CASSLDRGSYEQYF.

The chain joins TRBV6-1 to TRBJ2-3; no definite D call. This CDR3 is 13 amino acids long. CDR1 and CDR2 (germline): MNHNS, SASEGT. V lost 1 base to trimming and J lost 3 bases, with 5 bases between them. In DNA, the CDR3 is TGTGCCAGCAGTGAAGGGCAGACAGATACGCAGTATTTT. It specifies CASSEGQTDTQYF.

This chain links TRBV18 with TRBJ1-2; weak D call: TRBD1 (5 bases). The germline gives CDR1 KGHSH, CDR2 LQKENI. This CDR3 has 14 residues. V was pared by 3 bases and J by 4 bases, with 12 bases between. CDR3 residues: CASSPLRGTYGYTF. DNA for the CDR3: TGTGCCAGCTCACCTCTCCGGGGGACCTATGGCTACACCTTC.

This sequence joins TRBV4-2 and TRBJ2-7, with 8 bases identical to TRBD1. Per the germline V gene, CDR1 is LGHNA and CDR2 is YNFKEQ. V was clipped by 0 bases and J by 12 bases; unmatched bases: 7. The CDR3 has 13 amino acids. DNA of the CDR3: TGTGCCAGCAGCCAAGAAGCATTGGGGACAGGGTACTTC. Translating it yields CASSQEALGTGYF.

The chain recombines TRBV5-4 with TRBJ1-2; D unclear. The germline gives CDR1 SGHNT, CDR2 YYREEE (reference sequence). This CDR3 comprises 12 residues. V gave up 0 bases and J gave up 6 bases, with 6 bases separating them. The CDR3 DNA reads TGTGCCAGCAGCTTGGTTCGGGATGGCTACACCTTC. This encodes CASSLVRDGYTF.

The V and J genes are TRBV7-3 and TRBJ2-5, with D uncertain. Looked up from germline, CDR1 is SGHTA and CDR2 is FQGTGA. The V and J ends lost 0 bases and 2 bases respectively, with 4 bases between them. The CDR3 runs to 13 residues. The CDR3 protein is CASSLTNQETQYF. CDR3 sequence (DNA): TGTGCCAGCAGCTTAACTAATCAAGAGACCCAGTACTTC.

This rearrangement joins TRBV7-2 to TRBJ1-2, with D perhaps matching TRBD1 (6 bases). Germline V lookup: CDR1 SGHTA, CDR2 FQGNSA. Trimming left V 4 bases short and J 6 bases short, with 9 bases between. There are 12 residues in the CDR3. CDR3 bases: TGTGCCAGCAGCTCTCAGGGGCATGGCTACACCTTC. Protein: CASSSQGHGYTF.

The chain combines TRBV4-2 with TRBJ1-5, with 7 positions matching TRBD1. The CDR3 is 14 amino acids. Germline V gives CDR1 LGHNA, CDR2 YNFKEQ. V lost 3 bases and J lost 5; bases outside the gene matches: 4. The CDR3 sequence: CASSQRQGDQPQHF. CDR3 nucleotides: TGTGCCAGCAGCCAGAGACAGGGCGATCAGCCCCAGCATTTT.

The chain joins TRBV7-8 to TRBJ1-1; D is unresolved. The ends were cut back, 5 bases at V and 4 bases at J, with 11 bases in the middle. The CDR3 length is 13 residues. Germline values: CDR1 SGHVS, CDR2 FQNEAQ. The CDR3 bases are TGTGCCAGCAGCCCCCGGGTTCGCACTGAAGCTTTCTTT. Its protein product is CASSPRVRTEAFF.

CDR3 sequence reads: CASSRPGQGSYF. CDR3 DNA sequence: TGTGCCAGTAGTAGACCGGGACAGGGATCGTATTTT. The chain recombines TRBV19 with TRBJ2-3; TRBD1 matches 9 bases. In germline, CDR1 is LNHDA, CDR2 SQIVND (reference sequence). This CDR3 spans 12 amino acids. With V trimmed by 4 bases and J by 14 bases, 7 bases remained unmatched.

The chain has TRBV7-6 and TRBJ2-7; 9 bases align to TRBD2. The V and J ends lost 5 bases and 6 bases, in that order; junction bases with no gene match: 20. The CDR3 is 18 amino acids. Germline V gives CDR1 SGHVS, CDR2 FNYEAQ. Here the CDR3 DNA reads TGTGCCAGCAGCCGGGGAGTAGCGGGGGATCCGGTTTCGGGCGAGCAGTACTTC. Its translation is CASSRGVAGDPVSGEQYF.

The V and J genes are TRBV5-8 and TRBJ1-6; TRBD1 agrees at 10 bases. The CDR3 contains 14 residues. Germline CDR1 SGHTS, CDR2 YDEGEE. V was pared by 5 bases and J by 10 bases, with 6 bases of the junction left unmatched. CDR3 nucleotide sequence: TGTGCCAGCAGGCCCGGGACAGGGGTCTCACCCCTCCACTTT. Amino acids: CASRPGTGVSPLHF.

CDR3 in DNA: TGTGCCAGCAGTTACTCCGACGGGGTAGGTGGTCAGCCCCAGCATTTT. It specifies CASSYSDGVGGQPQHF. The chain recombines TRBV6-2 or TRBV6-3 with TRBJ1-5; no clear D gene. The V end lost 0 bases, the J end lost 6 bases, and 15 bases lay between the germline ends. The CDR3 extends over 16 amino acids. Per germline, CDR1 MNHEY and CDR2 SVGEGT.

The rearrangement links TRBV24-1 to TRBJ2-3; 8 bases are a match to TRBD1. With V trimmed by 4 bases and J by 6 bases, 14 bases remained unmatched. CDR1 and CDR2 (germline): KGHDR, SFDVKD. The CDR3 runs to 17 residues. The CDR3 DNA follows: TGTGCCACCAGTGACCCCGGGACAGGACAGATTAGGGATACGCAGTATTTT. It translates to CATSDPGTGQIRDTQYF.

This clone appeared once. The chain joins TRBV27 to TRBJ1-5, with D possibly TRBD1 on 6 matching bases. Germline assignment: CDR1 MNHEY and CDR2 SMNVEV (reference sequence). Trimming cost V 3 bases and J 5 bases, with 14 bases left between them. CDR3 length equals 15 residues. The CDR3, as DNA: TGTGCCAGCAGTTTTAGGCAGGGGAGGGATCAGCCCCAGCATTTT. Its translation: CASSFRQGRDQPQHF.

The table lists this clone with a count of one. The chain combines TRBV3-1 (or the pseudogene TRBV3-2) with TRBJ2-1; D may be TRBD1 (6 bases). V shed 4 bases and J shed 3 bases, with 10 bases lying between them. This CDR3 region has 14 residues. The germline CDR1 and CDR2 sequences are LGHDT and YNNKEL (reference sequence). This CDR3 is CASSPKTGYNEQFF. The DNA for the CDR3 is TGTGCCAGCAGCCCAAAGACAGGCTACAATGAGCAGTTCTTC.